This T cell receptor beta chain was recovered during a study of CD8+ T cells in alopecia areata. Study-level information: Using the percentage of affected scalp area, treated patients' severity was scored. Study-level findings and limits: TCR sharing was clearer in mice than between patients, perhaps partly owing to patient HLA diversity. Numerous expanded lesional clones remained in scalp and blood during tofacitinib.

As for this clone: As yet, its antigen is unknown.

V was clipped by 0 bases and J by 4 bases, with 15 bases between them. The CDR3 contains 16 residues. Germline assignment: CDR1 LGHNT and CDR2 FRNRAP. RNA extraction was followed by reverse transcription into cDNA, which acted as the sequencing template. The data were produced by immunoSEQ multiplex PCR, yet TCRdb's version contains in-frame clones alone and is incomplete. The table includes 150,000 to 200,000 clones, less than 70% detected once. The sample's treatment: oral pan-JAK inhibitor, 5-10 mg twice daily. This sequence joins TRBV12-5 and TRBJ1-1, with D possibly matching TRBD1 (5 bases). The sequence was collected from a human donor with alopecia areata. The material sequenced was CD4+ T cells sorted from blood, taken at week 4, from a patient treated with tofacitinib. Here the CDR3 reads CASGLVPGRVTTEAFF. DNA of the CDR3: TGTGCTAGTGGTTTGGTACCAGGGAGGGTAACCACTGAAGCTTTCTTT.